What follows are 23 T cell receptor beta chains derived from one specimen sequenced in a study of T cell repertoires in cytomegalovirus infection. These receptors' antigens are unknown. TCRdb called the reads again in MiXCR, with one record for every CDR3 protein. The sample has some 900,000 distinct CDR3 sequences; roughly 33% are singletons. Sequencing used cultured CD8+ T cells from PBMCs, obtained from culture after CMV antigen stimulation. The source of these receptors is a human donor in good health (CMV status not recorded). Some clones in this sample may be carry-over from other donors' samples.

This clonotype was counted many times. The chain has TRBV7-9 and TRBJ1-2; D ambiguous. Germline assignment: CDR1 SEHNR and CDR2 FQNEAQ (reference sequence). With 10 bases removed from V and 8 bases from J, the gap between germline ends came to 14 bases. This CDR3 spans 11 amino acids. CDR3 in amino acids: CATSPRLGYTF. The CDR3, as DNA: TGTGCCACTTCTCCGCGTCTAGGCTACACCTTC.

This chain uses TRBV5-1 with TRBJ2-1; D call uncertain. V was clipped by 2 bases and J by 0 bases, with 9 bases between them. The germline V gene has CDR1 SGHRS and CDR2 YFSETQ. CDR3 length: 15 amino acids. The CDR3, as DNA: TGCGCCAGCAGCTTCAGCCCTAGCTCCTACAATGAGCAGTTCTTC. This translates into CASSFSPSSYNEQFF.

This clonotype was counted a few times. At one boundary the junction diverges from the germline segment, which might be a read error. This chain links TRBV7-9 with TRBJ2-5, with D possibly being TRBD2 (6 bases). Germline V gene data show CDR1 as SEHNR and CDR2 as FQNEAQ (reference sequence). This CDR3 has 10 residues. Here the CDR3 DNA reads TGCGGAGGGAGCCAAGAGACCCAGTACTTC. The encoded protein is CGGSQETQYF.

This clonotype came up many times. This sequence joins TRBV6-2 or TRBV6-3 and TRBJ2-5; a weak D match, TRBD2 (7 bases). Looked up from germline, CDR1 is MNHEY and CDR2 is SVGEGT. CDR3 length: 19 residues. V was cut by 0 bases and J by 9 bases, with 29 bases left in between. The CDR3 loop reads CASSYSWGATSGERRAQYF. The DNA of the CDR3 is TGTGCCAGCAGTTACTCGTGGGGGGCGACCAGCGGGGAGCGGAGGGCCCAGTACTTC.

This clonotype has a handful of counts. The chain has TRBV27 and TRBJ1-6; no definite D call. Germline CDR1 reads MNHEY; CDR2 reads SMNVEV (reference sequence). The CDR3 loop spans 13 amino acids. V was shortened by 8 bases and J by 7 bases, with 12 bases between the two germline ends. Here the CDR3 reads CASSPLENSPLHF. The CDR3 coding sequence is TGTGCCAGCTCTCCCTTGGAGAATTCACCCCTCCACTTT.

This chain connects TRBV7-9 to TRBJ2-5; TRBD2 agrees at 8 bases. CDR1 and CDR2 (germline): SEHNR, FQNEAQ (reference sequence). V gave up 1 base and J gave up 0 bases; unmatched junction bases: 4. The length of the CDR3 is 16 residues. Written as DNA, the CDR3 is TGTGCCAGCAGCTTAGTAGTAGCGGGGTACCAAGAGACCCAGTACTTC. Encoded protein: CASSLVVAGYQETQYF. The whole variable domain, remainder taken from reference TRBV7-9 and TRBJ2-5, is DTGVSQNPRHKITKRGQNVTFRCDPISEHNRLYWYRQTLGQGPEFLTYFQNEAQLEKSRLLSDRFSAERPKGSFSTLEIQRTEQGDSAMYLCASSLVVAGYQETQYFGPGTRLLVL.

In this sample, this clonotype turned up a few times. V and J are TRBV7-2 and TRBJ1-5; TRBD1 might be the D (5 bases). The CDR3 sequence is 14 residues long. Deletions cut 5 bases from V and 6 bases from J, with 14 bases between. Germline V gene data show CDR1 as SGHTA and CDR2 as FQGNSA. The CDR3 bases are TGTGCCAGCAGCGCCGGGGCCACCGCTCAGCCCCAGCATTTT. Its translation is CASSAGATAQPQHF.

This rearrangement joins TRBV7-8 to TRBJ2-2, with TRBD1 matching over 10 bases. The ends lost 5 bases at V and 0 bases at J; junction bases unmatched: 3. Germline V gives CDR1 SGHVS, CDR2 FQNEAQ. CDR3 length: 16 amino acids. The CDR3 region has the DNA TGTGCCAGCAGCATCGACAGGGGGCCGAACACCGGGGAGCTGTTTTTT. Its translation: CASSIDRGPNTGELFF.

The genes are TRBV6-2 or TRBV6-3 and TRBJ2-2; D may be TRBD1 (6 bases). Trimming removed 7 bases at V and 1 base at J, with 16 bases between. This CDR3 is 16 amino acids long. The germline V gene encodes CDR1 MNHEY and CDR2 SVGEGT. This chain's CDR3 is CASNPPGTKNTGELFF. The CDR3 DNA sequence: TGTGCCAGCAACCCACCAGGGACAAAGAACACCGGGGAGCTGTTTTTT.

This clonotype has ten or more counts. The DNA for the CDR3 is TGTGCCAGCAGCCCAGGACTAGCCACAGATACGCAGTATTTT. This sequence encodes CASSPGLATDTQYF. This chain links TRBV6-1 with TRBJ2-3, with TRBD2 identical over 8 bases. The V segment lost 6 bases and the J segment 2 bases; nucleotides outside the gene matches: 4. From germline, CDR1 is MNHNS and CDR2 SASEGT. The CDR3 extends over 14 amino acids.

The CDR3 sequence is CSARGGTGGGQDGYTF. In DNA, the CDR3 is TGCAGTGCTAGAGGTGGGACAGGGGGCGGTCAGGATGGCTACACCTTC. The chain is built from TRBV20-1 and TRBJ1-2; TRBD1 matches 12 bases. Losses at the gene ends were 1 base for V and 6 bases for J; bases not matched to a gene: 9. The CDR3 is 16 residues long. CDR1 DFQATT and CDR2 SNEGSKA come from the germline V gene (reference sequence).

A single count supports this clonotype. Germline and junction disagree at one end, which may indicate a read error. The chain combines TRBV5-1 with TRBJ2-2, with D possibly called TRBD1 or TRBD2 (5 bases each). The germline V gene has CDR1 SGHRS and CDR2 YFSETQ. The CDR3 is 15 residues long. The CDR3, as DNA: TGCGCCAGCAGCTTGGGGGACGGGAACGCCGGGGAGCTGTTTTTT. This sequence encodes CASSLGDGNAGELFF. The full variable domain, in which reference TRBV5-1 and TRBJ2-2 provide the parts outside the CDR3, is KAGVTQTPRYLIKTRGQQVTLSCSPISGHRSVSWYQQTPGQGLQFLFEYFSETQRNKGNFPGRFSGRQFSNSRSEMNVSTLELGDSALYLCASSLGDGNAGELFFGEGSRLTVL.

In DNA, the CDR3 is TGTGCCAGCAGCTTCTCGAGGACTAACCCCAAAAACATTCAGTACTTC. Amino acids: CASSFSRTNPKNIQYF. The rearrangement joins TRBV7-8 to TRBJ2-4; maybe TRBD2 (6 bases). V dropped 3 bases and J dropped 2 bases, with 14 bases sitting between them. CDR1 and CDR2 from the germline V gene are SGHVS and FQNEAQ. The CDR3 has 16 amino acids.

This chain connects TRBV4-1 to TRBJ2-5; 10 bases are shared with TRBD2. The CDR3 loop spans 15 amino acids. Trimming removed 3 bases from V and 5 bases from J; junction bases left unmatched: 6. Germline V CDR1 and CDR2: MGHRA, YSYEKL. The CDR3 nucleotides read TGCGCCAGCAGCCAGCTAGCGGGGGTGAGGGAGACCCAGTACTTC. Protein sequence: CASSQLAGVRETQYF.

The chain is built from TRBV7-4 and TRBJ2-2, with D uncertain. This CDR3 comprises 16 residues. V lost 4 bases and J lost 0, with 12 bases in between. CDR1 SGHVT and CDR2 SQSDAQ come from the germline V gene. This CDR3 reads CASSSLSGTNTGELFF. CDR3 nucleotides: TGTGCCAGCAGCTCCCTAAGTGGGACGAACACCGGGGAGCTGTTTTTT. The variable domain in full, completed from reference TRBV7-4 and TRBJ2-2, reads GAGVSQSPRYKVAKRGRDVALRCDSISGHVTLYWYRQTLGQGSEVLTYSQSDAQRDKSGRPSGRFSAERPERSVSTLKIQRTEQGDSAVYLCASSSLSGTNTGELFFGEGSRLTVL.

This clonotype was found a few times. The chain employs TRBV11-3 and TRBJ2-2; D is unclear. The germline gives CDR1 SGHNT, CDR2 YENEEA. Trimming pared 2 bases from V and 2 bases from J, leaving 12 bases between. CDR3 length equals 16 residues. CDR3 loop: CASSLRSGPNTGELFF. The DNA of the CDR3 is TGTGCCAGCAGCTTAAGATCTGGACCAAACACCGGGGAGCTGTTTTTT. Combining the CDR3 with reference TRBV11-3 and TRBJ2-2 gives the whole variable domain EAGVVQSPRYKIIEKKQPVAFWCNPISGHNTLYWYLQNLGQGPELLIRYENEEAVDDSQLPKDRFSAERLKGVDSTLKIQPAELGDSAVYLCASSLRSGPNTGELFFGEGSRLTVL.

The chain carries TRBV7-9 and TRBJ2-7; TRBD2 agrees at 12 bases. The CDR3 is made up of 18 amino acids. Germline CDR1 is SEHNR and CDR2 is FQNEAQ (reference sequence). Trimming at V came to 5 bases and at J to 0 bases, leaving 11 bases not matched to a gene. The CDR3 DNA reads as TGTGCCAGCAGCGCAGCAGGGACTAGCGGGCCGAGCTCCTACGAGCAGTACTTC. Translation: CASSAAGTSGPSSYEQYF. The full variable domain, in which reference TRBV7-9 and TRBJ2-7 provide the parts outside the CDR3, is DTGVSQNPRHKITKRGQNVTFRCDPISEHNRLYWYRQTLGQGPEFLTYFQNEAQLEKSRLLSDRFSAERPKGSFSTLEIQRTEQGDSAMYLCASSAAGTSGPSSYEQYFGPGTRLTVT.

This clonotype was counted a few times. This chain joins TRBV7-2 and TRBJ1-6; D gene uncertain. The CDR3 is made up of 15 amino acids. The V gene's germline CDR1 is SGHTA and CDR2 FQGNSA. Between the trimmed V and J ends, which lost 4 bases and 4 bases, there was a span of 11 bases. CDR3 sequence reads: CASSSTASYNSPLHF. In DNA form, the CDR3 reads TGTGCCAGCAGCTCCACAGCCTCGTATAATTCACCCCTCCACTTT.

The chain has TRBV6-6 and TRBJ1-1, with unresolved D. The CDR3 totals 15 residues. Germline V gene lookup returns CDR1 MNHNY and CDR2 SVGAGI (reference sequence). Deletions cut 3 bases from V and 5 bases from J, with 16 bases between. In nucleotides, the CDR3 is TGTGCCAGCAGTTATGGAGCTAGAGCGATAACTGAAGCTTTCTTT. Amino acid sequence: CASSYGARAITEAFF.

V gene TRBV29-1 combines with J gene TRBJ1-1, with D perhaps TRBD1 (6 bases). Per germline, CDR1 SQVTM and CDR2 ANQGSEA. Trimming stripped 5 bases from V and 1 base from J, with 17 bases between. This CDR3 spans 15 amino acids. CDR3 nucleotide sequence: TGCAGCGTTCCGCTGGCACAGGGTCGGAACACTGAAGCTTTCTTT. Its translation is CSVPLAQGRNTEAFF.

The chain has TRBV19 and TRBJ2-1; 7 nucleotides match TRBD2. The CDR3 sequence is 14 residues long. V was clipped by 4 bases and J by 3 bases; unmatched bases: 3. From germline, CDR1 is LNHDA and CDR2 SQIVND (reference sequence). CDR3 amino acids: CASSKWGGYNEQFF. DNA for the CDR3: TGTGCCAGTAGTAAGTGGGGGGGCTACAATGAGCAGTTCTTC.

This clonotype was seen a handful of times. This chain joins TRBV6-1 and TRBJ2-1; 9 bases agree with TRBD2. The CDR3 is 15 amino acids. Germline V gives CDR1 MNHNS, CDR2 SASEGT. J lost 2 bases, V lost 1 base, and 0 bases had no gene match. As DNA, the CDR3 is TGTGCCAGCAGTGAAGTAGCGGGGGCCTACAATGAGCAGTTCTTC. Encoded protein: CASSEVAGAYNEQFF.

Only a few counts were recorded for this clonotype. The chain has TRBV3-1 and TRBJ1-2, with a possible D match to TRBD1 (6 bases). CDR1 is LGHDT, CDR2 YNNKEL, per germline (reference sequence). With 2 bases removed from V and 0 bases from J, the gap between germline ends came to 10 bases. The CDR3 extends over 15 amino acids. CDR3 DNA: TGTGCCAGCAGCCAACAAGACAGGCCTAACTATGGCTACACCTTC. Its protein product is CASSQQDRPNYGYTF.